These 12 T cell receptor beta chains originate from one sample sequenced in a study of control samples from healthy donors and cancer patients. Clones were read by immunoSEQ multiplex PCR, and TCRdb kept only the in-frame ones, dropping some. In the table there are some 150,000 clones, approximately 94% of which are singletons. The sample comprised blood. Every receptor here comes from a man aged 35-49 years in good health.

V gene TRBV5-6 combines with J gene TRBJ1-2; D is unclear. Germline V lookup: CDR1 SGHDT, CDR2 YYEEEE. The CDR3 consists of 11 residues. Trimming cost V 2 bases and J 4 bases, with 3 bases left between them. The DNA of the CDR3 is TGTGCCAGCAGCTTTGGCTATGGCTACACCTTC. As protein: CASSFGYGYTF.

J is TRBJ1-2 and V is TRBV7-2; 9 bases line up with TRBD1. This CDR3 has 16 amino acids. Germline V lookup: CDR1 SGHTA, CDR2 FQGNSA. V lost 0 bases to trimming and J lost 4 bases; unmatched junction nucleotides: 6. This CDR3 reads CASSLAGTGRIYGYTF. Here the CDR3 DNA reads TGTGCCAGCAGCTTAGCCGGGACAGGGAGGATCTATGGCTACACCTTC.

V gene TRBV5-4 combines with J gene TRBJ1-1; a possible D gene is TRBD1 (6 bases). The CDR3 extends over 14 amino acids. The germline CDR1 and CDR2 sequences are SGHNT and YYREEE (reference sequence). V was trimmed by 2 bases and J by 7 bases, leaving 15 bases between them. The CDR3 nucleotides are TGTGCCAGCAGCTTAGGTATAGGGGGTGATGAAGCTTTCTTT. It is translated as CASSLGIGGDEAFF. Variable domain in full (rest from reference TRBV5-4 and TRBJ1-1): ETGVTQSPTHLIKTRGQQVTLRCSSQSGHNTVSWYQQALGQGPQFIFQYYREEENGRGNFPPRFSGLQFPNYSSELNVNALELDDSALYLCASSLGIGGDEAFFGQGTRLTVV.

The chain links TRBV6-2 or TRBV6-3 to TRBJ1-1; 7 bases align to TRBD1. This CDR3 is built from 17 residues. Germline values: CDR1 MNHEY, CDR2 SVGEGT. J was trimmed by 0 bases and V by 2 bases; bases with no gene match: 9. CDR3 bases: TGTGCCAGCAGTTACGCCCAGGGGGGGGGCATGAACACTGAAGCTTTCTTT. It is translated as CASSYAQGGGMNTEAFF.

CDR3 nucleotide sequence: TGTGCCAGTAGGACAGGGGGCGCTTACGAAAAACTGTTTTTT. This gives the protein CASRTGGAYEKLFF. This chain links TRBV6-5 with TRBJ1-4, with 11 nucleotides matching TRBD1. This CDR3 contains 14 residues. V was clipped by 9 bases and J by 8 bases; unmatched bases: 8. From germline, CDR1 is MNHEY and CDR2 SVGAGI.

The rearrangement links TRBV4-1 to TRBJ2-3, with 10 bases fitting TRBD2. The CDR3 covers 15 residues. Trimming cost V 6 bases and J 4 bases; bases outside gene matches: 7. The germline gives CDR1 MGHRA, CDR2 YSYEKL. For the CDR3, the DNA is TGCGCCAGCAGGCTAGCGGGGGTACTACCAGATACGCAGTATTTT. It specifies CASRLAGVLPDTQYF.

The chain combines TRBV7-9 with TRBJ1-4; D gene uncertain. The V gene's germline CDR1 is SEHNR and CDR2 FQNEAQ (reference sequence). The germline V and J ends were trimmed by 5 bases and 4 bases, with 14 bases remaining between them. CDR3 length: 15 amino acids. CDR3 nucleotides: TGTGCCAGCAGCCCAGGAGGCGGCCTTAATGAAAAACTGTTTTTT. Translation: CASSPGGGLNEKLFF.

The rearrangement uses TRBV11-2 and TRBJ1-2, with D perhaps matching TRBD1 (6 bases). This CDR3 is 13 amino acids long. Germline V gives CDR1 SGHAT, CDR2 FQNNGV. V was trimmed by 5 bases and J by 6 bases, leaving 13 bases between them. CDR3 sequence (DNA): TGTGCCAGCAGCGCGTTCAGGGGAGATGGCTACACCTTC. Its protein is CASSAFRGDGYTF.

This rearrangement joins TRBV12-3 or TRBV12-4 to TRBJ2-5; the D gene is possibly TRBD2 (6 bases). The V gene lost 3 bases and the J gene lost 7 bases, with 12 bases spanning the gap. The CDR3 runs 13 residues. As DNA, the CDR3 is TGTGCCAGCAGTTTCGGGGGAGTTAGGACCCAGTACTTC. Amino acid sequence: CASSFGGVRTQYF.

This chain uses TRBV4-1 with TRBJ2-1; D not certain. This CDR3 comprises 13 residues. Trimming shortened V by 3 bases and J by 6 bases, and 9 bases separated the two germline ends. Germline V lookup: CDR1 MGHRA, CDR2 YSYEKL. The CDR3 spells CASSHLTVNEQFF. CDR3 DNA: TGCGCCAGCAGCCACTTAACAGTCAATGAGCAGTTCTTC.

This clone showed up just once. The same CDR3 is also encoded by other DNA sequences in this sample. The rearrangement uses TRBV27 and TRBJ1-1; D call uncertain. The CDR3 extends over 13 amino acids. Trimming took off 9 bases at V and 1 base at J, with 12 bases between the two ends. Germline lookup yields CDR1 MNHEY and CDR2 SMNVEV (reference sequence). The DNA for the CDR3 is TGTGCCAGTAGCCGGAAGGGGAACACTGAAGCTTTCTTT. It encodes CASSRKGNTEAFF.

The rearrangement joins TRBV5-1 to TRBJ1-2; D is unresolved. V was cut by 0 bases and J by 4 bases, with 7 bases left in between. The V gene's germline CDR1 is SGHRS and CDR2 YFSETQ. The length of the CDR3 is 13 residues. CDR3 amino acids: CASSLDPFYGYTF. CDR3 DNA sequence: TGCGCCAGCAGCTTGGACCCCTTCTATGGCTACACCTTC. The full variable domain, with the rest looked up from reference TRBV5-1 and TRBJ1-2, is KAGVTQTPRYLIKTRGQQVTLSCSPISGHRSVSWYQQTPGQGLQFLFEYFSETQRNKGNFPGRFSGRQFSNSRSEMNVSTLELGDSALYLCASSLDPFYGYTFGSGTRLTVV.